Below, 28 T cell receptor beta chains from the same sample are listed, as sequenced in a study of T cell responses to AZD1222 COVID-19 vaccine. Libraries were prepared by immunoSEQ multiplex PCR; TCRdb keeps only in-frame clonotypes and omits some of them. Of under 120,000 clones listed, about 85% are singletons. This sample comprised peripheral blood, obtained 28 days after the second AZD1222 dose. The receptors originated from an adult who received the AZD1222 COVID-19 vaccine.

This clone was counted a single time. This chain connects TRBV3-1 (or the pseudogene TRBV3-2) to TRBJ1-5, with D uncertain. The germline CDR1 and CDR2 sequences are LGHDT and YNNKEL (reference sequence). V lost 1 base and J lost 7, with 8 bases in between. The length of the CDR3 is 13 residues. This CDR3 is CASSQGFEQPQHF. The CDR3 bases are TGTGCCAGCAGCCAAGGTTTTGAGCAGCCCCAGCATTTT.

CDR3 in amino acids: CSVAGLAGVPYEQYF. The CDR3 DNA reads TGCAGCGTGGCGGGACTAGCGGGAGTCCCCTACGAGCAGTACTTC. The J gene is TRBJ2-7, the V gene TRBV29-1; 14 positions agree with TRBD2. The V and J ends lost 6 bases and 2 bases, in that order; junction bases with no gene match: 6. This CDR3 region has 15 residues. Germline loops: CDR1 SQVTM, CDR2 ANQGSEA.

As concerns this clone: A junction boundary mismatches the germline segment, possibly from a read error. Here the CDR3 DNA reads TGTGCCAGCAGTTTATCTCCCTCCCGCTCCGACAATGAGCAGTTCTTC. Its protein product is CASSLSPSRSDNEQFF. The chain has TRBV27 and TRBJ2-1; unclear D gene. This CDR3 region has 16 residues. CDR1 is MNHEY and CDR2 is SMNVEV in the germline V gene (reference sequence).

The CDR3 spells CSVQEETQYF. DNA for the CDR3: TGCAGCGTACAGGAAGAGACCCAGTACTTC. The V gene is TRBV29-1, the J gene TRBJ2-5, with a possible D match to TRBD1 (5 bases). CDR1 is SQVTM and CDR2 is ANQGSEA in the germline V gene. The CDR3 extends over 10 amino acids. V was trimmed by 6 bases and J by 3 bases, leaving 5 bases between them.

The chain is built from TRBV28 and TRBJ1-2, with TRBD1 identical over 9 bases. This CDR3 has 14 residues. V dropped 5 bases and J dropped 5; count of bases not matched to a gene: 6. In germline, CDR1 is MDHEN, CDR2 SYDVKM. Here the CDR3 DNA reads TGTGCCAGCAGTGCCCCCGGGACAGGGTATGGCTACACCTTC. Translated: CASSAPGTGYGYTF.

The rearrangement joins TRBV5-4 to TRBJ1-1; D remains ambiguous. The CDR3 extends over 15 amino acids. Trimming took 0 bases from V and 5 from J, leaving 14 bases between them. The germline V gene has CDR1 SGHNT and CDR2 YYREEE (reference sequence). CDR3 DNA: TGTGCCAGCAGCTTGGACAACTCGGTCGGGACTGAAGCTTTCTTT. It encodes CASSLDNSVGTEAFF.

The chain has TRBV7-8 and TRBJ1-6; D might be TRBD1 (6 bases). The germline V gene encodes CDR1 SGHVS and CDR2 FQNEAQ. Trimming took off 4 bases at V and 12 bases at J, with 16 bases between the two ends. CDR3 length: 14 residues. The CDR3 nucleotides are TGTGCCAGCAGCTCGAACAGGGCACGTAAACCCCTCCACTTT. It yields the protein CASSSNRARKPLHF.

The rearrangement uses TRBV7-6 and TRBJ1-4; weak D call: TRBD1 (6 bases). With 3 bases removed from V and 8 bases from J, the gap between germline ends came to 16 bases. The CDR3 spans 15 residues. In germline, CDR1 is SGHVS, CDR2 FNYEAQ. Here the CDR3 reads CASSLDSGESEKLFF. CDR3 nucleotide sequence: TGTGCCAGCAGCTTGGATTCAGGGGAATCAGAAAAACTGTTTTTT.

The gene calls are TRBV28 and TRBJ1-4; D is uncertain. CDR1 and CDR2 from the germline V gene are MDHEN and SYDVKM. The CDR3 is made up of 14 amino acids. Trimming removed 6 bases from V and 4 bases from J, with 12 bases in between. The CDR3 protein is CASSSTGFNEKLFF. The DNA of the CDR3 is TGTGCCAGCAGCTCGACGGGGTTTAATGAAAAACTGTTTTTT. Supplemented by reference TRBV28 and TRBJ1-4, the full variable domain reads DVKVTQSSRYLVKRTGEKVFLECVQDMDHENMFWYRQDPGLGLRLIYFSYDVKMKEKGDIPEGYSVSREKKERFSLILESASTNQTSMYLCASSSTGFNEKLFFGSGTQLSVL.

CDR3 in amino acids: CASSLESAGGPDEQFF. The CDR3 bases are TGCGCCAGCAGCTTGGAGTCTGCGGGAGGGCCGGATGAGCAGTTCTTC. V is TRBV5-1 and J is TRBJ2-1; TRBD2 aligns across 9 bases. V gave up 0 bases and J gave up 8 bases; unmatched junction bases: 9. The CDR3 loop spans 16 amino acids. Germline V gives CDR1 SGHRS, CDR2 YFSETQ.

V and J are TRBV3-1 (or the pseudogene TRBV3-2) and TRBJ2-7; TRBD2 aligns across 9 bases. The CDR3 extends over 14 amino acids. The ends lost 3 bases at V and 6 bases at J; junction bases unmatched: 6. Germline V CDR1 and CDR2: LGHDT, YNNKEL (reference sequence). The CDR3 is CASSHRLAGSEQYF. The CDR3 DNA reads TGTGCCAGCAGCCACCGTCTAGCGGGAAGCGAGCAGTACTTC.

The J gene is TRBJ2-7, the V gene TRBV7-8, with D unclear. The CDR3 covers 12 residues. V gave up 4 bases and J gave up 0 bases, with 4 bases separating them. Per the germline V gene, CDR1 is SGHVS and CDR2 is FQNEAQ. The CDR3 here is CASSWSSYEQYF. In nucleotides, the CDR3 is TGTGCCAGCAGCTGGAGCTCCTACGAGCAGTACTTC.

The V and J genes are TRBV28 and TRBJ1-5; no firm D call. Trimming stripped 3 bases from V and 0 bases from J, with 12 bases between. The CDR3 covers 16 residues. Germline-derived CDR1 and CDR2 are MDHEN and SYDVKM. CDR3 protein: CASSFRLTSSNQPQHF. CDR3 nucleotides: TGTGCCAGCAGTTTTCGGCTCACAAGTAGCAATCAGCCCCAGCATTTT.

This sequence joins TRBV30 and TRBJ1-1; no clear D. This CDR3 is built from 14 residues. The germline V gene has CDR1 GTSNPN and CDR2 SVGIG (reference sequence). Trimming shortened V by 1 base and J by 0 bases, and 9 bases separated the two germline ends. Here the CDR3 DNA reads TGTGCCTGGAGTGCGACTGCCATGAACACTGAAGCTTTCTTT. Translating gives CAWSATAMNTEAFF.

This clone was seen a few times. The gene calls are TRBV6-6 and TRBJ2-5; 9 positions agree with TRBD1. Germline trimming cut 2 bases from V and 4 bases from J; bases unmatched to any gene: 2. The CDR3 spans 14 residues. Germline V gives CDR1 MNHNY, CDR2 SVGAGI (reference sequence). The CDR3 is CASSYVGQGETQYF. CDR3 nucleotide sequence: TGTGCCAGCAGTTACGTGGGACAGGGAGAGACCCAGTACTTC.

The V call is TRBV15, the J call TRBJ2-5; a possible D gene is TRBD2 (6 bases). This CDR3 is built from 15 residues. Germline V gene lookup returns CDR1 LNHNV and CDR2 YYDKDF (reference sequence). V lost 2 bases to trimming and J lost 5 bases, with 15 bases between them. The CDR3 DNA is TGTGCCACCAGCAGAAACACCGGGAGCATGGAGACCCAGTACTTC. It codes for CATSRNTGSMETQYF.

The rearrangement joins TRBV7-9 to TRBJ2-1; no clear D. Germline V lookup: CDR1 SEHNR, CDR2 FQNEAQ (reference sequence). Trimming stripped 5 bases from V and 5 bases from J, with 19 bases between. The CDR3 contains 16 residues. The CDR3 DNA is TGTGCCAGCAGCGGAGCAGGCGACCGGTTCGACAATGAGCAGTTCTTC. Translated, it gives CASSGAGDRFDNEQFF. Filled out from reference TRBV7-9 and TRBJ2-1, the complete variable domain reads DTGVSQNPRHKITKRGQNVTFRCDPISEHNRLYWYRQTLGQGPEFLTYFQNEAQLEKSRLLSDRFSAERPKGSFSTLEIQRTEQGDSAMYLCASSGAGDRFDNEQFFGPGTRLTVL.

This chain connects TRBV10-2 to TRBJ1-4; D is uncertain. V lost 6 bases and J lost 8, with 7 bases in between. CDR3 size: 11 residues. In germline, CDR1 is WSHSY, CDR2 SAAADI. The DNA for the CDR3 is TGCGCCAGCAGGGTCCAGGAAAAACTGTTTTTT. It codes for CASRVQEKLFF.

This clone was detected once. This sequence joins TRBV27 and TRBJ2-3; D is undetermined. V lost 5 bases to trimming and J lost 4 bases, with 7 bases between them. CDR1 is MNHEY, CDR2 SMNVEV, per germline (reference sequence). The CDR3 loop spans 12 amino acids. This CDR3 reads CASSINPDTQYF. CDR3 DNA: TGTGCCAGCAGTATAAATCCAGATACGCAGTATTTT.

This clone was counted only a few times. The CDR3 bases are TGTGCCAGCAGCTTGGGGAGCGGGAGCGCAGGGACCCAGTACTTC. It codes for CASSLGSGSAGTQYF. The rearrangement joins TRBV5-4 to TRBJ2-5; 8 bases agree with TRBD2. The germline gives CDR1 SGHNT, CDR2 YYREEE (reference sequence). The CDR3 spans 15 residues. The trim removed 0 bases at V and 7 bases at J, leaving 8 bases unmatched.

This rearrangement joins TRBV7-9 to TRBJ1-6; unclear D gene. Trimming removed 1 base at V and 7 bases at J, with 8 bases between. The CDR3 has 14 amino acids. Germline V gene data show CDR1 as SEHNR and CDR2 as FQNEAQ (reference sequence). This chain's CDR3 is CASSLGSTNSPLHF. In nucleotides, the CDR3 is TGTGCCAGCAGCTTAGGCAGCACGAATTCACCCCTCCACTTT.

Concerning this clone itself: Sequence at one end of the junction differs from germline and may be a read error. CDR3 residues: CASSIAGGVHNEQFF. The CDR3 DNA reads as TGTGCCAGCAGCATAGCGGGAGGAGTTCACAATGAGCAGTTCTTC. The genes are TRBV7-2 and TRBJ2-1, with 10 nucleotides matching TRBD2. The germline CDR1 and CDR2 sequences are SGHTA and FQGNSA. CDR3 size: 15 residues.

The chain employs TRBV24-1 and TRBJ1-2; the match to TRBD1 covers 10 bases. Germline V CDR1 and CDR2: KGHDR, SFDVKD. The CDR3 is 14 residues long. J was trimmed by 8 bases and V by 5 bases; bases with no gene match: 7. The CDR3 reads CATSGTGTGEGYTF. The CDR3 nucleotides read TGTGCCACCAGTGGAACCGGGACAGGGGAAGGCTACACCTTC.

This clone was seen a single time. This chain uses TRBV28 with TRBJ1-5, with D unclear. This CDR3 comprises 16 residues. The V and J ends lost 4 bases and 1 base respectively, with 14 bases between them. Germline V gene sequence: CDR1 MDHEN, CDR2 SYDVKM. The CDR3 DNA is TGTGCCAGCAGTTCAGACATCCAGTCGAGCAATCAGCCCCAGCATTTT. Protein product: CASSSDIQSSNQPQHF.

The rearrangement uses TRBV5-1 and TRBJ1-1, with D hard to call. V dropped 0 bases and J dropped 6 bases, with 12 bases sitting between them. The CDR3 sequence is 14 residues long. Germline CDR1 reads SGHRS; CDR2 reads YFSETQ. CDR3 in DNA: TGCGCCAGCAGCTTGGTGTGGGGAGCTTCTGAAGCTTTCTTT. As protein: CASSLVWGASEAFF.

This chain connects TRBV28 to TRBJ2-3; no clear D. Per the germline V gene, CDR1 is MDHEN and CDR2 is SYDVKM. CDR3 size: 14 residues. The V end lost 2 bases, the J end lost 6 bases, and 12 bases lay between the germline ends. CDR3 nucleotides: TGTGCCAGCAGTTTAGTTGGGAATTATGATACGCAGTATTTT. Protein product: CASSLVGNYDTQYF. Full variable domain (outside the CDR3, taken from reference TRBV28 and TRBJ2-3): DVKVTQSSRYLVKRTGEKVFLECVQDMDHENMFWYRQDPGLGLRLIYFSYDVKMKEKGDIPEGYSVSREKKERFSLILESASTNQTSMYLCASSLVGNYDTQYFGPGTRLTVL.

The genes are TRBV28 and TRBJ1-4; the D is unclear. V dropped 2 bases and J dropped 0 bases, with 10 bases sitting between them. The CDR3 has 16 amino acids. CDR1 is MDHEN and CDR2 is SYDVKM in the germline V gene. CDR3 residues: CASSLVGRTTNEKLFF. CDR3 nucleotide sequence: TGTGCCAGCAGTTTAGTGGGGAGAACAACTAATGAAAAACTGTTTTTT.

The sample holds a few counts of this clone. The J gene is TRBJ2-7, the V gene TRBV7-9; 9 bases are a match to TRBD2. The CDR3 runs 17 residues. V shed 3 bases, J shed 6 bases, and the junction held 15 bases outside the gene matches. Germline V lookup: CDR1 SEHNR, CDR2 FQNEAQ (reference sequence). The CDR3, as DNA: TGTGCCAGCAGCTTGGTTGAGGAAACTAGCGGGTCATTCGAGCAGTACTTC. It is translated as CASSLVEETSGSFEQYF. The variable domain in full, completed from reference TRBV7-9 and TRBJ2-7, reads DTGVSQNPRHKITKRGQNVTFRCDPISEHNRLYWYRQTLGQGPEFLTYFQNEAQLEKSRLLSDRFSAERPKGSFSTLEIQRTEQGDSAMYLCASSLVEETSGSFEQYFGPGTRLTVT.